This entry lists 26 T cell receptor beta chains sequenced from one sample in a study of lymphopenia after photon versus proton radiotherapy. Assay used: immunoSEQ multiplex PCR; TCRdb lists only in-frame clones, some missing. The data contain some 4,700 clones, more than 65% of them singletons. The sequenced sample was peripheral blood, obtained from a patient treated with proton-based radiotherapy. The receptors were gathered from a man older than 75 with esophageal cancer.

This clone was seen more than once but under ten times. The V gene is TRBV5-1, the J gene TRBJ1-2, with 7 bases identical to TRBD1. Germline-derived CDR1 and CDR2 are SGHRS and YFSETQ. This CDR3 has 13 residues. V shed 0 bases and J 6 bases; nucleotides not matched to a gene: 2. The chain's CDR3 is CASSLATGDGYTF. For the CDR3, the DNA is TGCGCCAGCAGCTTGGCAACAGGGGATGGCTACACCTTC.

The chain combines TRBV2 with TRBJ2-7, with unresolved D. Looked up from germline, CDR1 is SNHLY and CDR2 is FYNNEI. V dropped 4 bases and J dropped 2 bases, with 6 bases sitting between them. This CDR3 has 12 residues. CDR3 bases: TGTGCCAGCAGTGCCCCGGCCTACGAGCAGTACTTC. Its protein is CASSAPAYEQYF.

The CDR3 protein is CASSLVAGSAEKLFF. DNA for the CDR3: TGTGCCAGCAGCTTAGTAGCAGGTTCGGCAGAAAAACTGTTTTTT. The chain links TRBV7-9 to TRBJ1-4; D unclear. The CDR3 length is 15 residues. V was clipped by 1 base and J by 8 bases, with 14 bases between them. In germline, CDR1 is SEHNR, CDR2 FQNEAQ (reference sequence).

This clone came up once. The rearrangement joins TRBV7-6 to TRBJ2-1; no firm D call. Looked up from germline, CDR1 is SGHVS and CDR2 is FNYEAQ. This CDR3 comprises 13 residues. The ends were cut back, 6 bases at V and 2 bases at J, with 8 bases in the middle. This CDR3 reads CASRGFAYNEQFF. The CDR3 DNA reads as TGTGCCAGCAGGGGGTTCGCCTACAATGAGCAGTTCTTC.

A single count supports this clone. The genes are TRBV4-2 and TRBJ1-2; D gene uncertain. The CDR3 runs 13 residues. Germline values: CDR1 LGHNA, CDR2 YNFKEQ. Trimming cost V 0 bases and J 8 bases, with 10 bases left between them. The chain's CDR3 is CASSQDPREGYTF. The CDR3 DNA is TGTGCCAGCAGCCAAGATCCTCGGGAAGGCTACACCTTC.

This chain joins TRBV7-2 and TRBJ1-3, with D possibly TRBD1 on 6 matching bases. Germline loops: CDR1 SGHTA, CDR2 FQGNSA. The CDR3 loop spans 14 amino acids. Trimming removed 5 bases from V and 1 base from J, with 9 bases in between. The CDR3, as DNA: TGTGCCAGCAGCCGCGGGACATCTGGAAACACCATATATTTT. This codes for CASSRGTSGNTIYF. The entire variable domain, with the rest obtained from reference TRBV7-2 and TRBJ1-3, is as follows: GAGVSQSPSNKVTEKGKDVELRCDPISGHTALYWYRQSLGQGLEFLIYFQGNSAPDKSGLPSDRFSAERTGGSVSTLTIQRTQQEDSAVYLCASSRGTSGNTIYFGEGSWLTVV.

The rearrangement uses TRBV6-1 and TRBJ1-5; TRBD1 matches at 9 bases. The CDR3 length is 18 residues. V was pared by 3 bases and J by 1 base, with 10 bases of the junction left unmatched. Germline values: CDR1 MNHNS, CDR2 SASEGT. CDR3 sequence: CASSEFGQGFLSNQPQHF. CDR3 coding DNA: TGTGCCAGCAGTGAGTTCGGACAGGGGTTTTTGAGCAATCAGCCCCAGCATTTT.

The J gene is TRBJ2-1, the V gene TRBV9; TRBD2 matches 9 bases. This CDR3 comprises 16 residues. CDR1 is SGDLS and CDR2 is YYNGEE in the germline V gene. V trimming: 3 bases; J trimming: 1 base; junction bases outside the gene matches: 5. The CDR3 is CASSAYLAGSYNEQFF. The CDR3 DNA follows: TGTGCCAGCAGCGCCTACCTAGCGGGGTCCTACAATGAGCAGTTCTTC.

This clone is a singleton in its sample. The rearrangement uses TRBV5-6 and TRBJ2-5; possibly TRBD1 for D (5 bases). CDR3 length equals 15 residues. In germline, CDR1 is SGHDT, CDR2 YYEEEE. Trimming shortened V by 2 bases and J by 2 bases, and 13 bases separated the two germline ends. The CDR3 spells CASSFYIGAQETQYF. In nucleotides, the CDR3 is TGTGCCAGCAGCTTCTATATTGGGGCTCAAGAGACCCAGTACTTC.

This clone was observed a single time. The chain carries TRBV9 and TRBJ2-7, with D possibly TRBD2 on 6 matching bases. The CDR3 is made up of 15 amino acids. The V end lost 4 bases, the J end lost 0 bases, and 14 bases lay between the germline ends. Germline lookup yields CDR1 SGDLS and CDR2 YYNGEE. DNA for the CDR3: TGTGCCAGCAGCCACACCCGGGGACTCTCCTACGAGCAGTACTTC. Translating gives CASSHTRGLSYEQYF.

J is TRBJ2-7 and V is TRBV6-1, with 8 nucleotides matching TRBD2. The CDR3 consists of 12 residues. Germline lookup yields CDR1 MNHNS and CDR2 SASEGT. The junction had 3 bases not matched to a gene; V was cut back by 5 bases and J by 6 bases. CDR3 DNA: TGTGCCAGCAGTCGGGGGGGGGTCGAGCAGTACTTC. It encodes CASSRGGVEQYF.

The chain has TRBV19 and TRBJ2-7, with D perhaps assigned TRBD1 or TRBD2 (6 bases each). The CDR3 runs 16 residues. V was shortened by 10 bases and J by 12 bases, with 34 bases between the two germline ends. Per the germline V gene, CDR1 is LNHDA and CDR2 is SQIVND (reference sequence). CDR3 loop: CATNPGVDRGLLPGYF. The CDR3 nucleotides read TGTGCCACCAACCCTGGTGTAGATCGGGGGCTGTTACCCGGGTACTTC.

This rearrangement joins TRBV6-1 to TRBJ2-7; maybe TRBD2 (6 bases). Looked up from germline, CDR1 is MNHNS and CDR2 is SASEGT. V lost 6 bases to trimming and J lost 4 bases, with 13 bases between them. The CDR3 extends over 13 amino acids. The CDR3 DNA reads TGTGCCAGCAGCCGGGACTCCGTGTACGAGCAGTACTTC. Translation: CASSRDSVYEQYF.

The chain links TRBV7-3 to TRBJ2-3; 9 nucleotides line up with TRBD1. The CDR3 extends over 17 amino acids. V lost 5 bases to trimming and J lost 2 bases; unmatched junction nucleotides: 11. CDR1 is SGHTA, CDR2 FQGTGA, per germline. The CDR3 here is CASSGTGGQGITDTQYF. As DNA, the CDR3 is TGTGCCAGCAGCGGTACAGGAGGACAGGGGATCACAGATACGCAGTATTTT. The complete variable domain, with remaining parts taken from reference TRBV7-3 and TRBJ2-3, reads GAGVSQTPSNKVTEKGKYVELRCDPISGHTALYWYRQSLGQGPEFLIYFQGTGAADDSGLPNDRFFAVRPEGSVSTLKIQRTERGDSAVYLCASSGTGGQGITDTQYFGPGTRLTVL.

The rearrangement uses TRBV10-3 and TRBJ1-2, with D maybe TRBD1 (5 bases). Germline-derived CDR1 and CDR2 are ENHRY and SYGVKD. The V gene lost 0 bases and the J gene lost 6 bases, with 17 bases spanning the gap. This CDR3 is built from 16 residues. Written as DNA, the CDR3 is TGTGCCATCAGTGAGTCGAACAAGGAGGGGTCTGATGGCTACACCTTC. Translation gives CAISESNKEGSDGYTF.

This clone is a singleton in its sample. The chain recombines TRBV4-3 with TRBJ2-5; 11 nucleotides agree with TRBD2. J gave up 3 bases and V 1 base, and 4 bases lay outside the gene matches. The CDR3 loop spans 16 amino acids. Germline CDR1 is LGHNA and CDR2 is YSLEER. The CDR3, as DNA: TGCGCCAGCAGCCAAGGAGTAGCGGGGGGGGAAGAGACCCAGTACTTC. This gives the protein CASSQGVAGGEETQYF.

There are a few counts of this clone. This CDR3 is also generated by other DNA sequences in the sample. This chain joins TRBV28 and TRBJ2-7; no clear D gene. Germline assignment: CDR1 MDHEN and CDR2 SYDVKM. CDR3 size: 12 residues. Between the trimmed V and J ends, which lost 4 bases and 4 bases, there was a span of 8 bases. This CDR3 is CASSWVGYEQYF. The CDR3 bases are TGTGCCAGCAGTTGGGTGGGGTACGAGCAGTACTTC.

This chain uses TRBV30 with TRBJ2-4; D is undetermined. Trimming took off 6 bases at V and 4 bases at J, with 16 bases between the two ends. The CDR3 loop spans 14 amino acids. In germline, CDR1 is GTSNPN, CDR2 SVGIG (reference sequence). CDR3: CACSQFDLKNIQYF. Here the CDR3 DNA reads TGTGCCTGTTCTCAATTTGACCTTAAAAACATTCAGTACTTC.

J is TRBJ2-7 and V is TRBV5-4, with D tentatively TRBD1 (5 bases). The ends were cut back, 9 bases at V and 2 bases at J, with 12 bases in the middle. There are 12 residues in the CDR3. The V gene's germline CDR1 is SGHNT and CDR2 YYREEE (reference sequence). The CDR3 is CATQGKAYEQYF. CDR3 sequence (DNA): TGTGCCACCCAGGGTAAAGCCTACGAGCAGTACTTC. Looking up the rest from reference TRBV5-4 and TRBJ2-7 gives the full variable domain: ETGVTQSPTHLIKTRGQQVTLRCSSQSGHNTVSWYQQALGQGPQFIFQYYREEENGRGNFPPRFSGLQFPNYSSELNVNALELDDSALYLCATQGKAYEQYFGPGTRLTVT.

Worth noting for this clone: A read error may explain this, as a much larger clone is one base away. This CDR3 is also generated by other DNA sequences in the sample. The V and J genes are TRBV19 and TRBJ1-5; D unclear. The CDR3 contains 13 residues. In germline, CDR1 is LNHDA, CDR2 SQIVND (reference sequence). Trimming removed 6 bases from V and 0 bases from J, with 6 bases in between. CDR3 protein: CASSLNSNQPQHF. Here the CDR3 DNA reads TGTGCCAGTAGCCTGAATAGCAATCAGCCCCAGCATTTT.

The gene calls are TRBV6-6 and TRBJ2-5; 9 nucleotides align to TRBD2. The CDR3 totals 14 residues. The ends lost 6 bases at V and 2 bases at J; junction bases unmatched: 4. Germline V CDR1 and CDR2: MNHNY, SVGAGI (reference sequence). The CDR3 nucleotides read TGTGCCAGCAGAGCTAGCGGGGAGCAAGAGACCCAGTACTTC. Translated, it gives CASRASGEQETQYF.

This clone showed up just once. V and J are TRBV5-1 and TRBJ2-3; 9 nucleotides line up with TRBD1. With 1 base clipped from V and 6 bases from J, the junction kept 3 bases outside the gene matches. The CDR3 spans 14 residues. The germline V gene has CDR1 SGHRS and CDR2 YFSETQ. This CDR3 reads CASSLRQGVDTQYF. The CDR3 DNA follows: TGCGCCAGCAGCTTGAGACAGGGGGTTGATACGCAGTATTTT.

The gene calls are TRBV28 and TRBJ2-3; 9 bases align to TRBD2. V lost 7 bases, J lost 4 bases, and 15 bases stayed unmatched. This CDR3 has 17 residues. Germline V gives CDR1 MDHEN, CDR2 SYDVKM. The CDR3 spells CASTPLGGGALADTQYF. The CDR3 DNA reads TGTGCCAGCACCCCCCTTGGCGGGGGGGCATTAGCAGATACGCAGTATTTT. The full variable domain, completed using reference TRBV28 and TRBJ2-3, is DVKVTQSSRYLVKRTGEKVFLECVQDMDHENMFWYRQDPGLGLRLIYFSYDVKMKEKGDIPEGYSVSREKKERFSLILESASTNQTSMYLCASTPLGGGALADTQYFGPGTRLTVL.

V gene TRBV7-9 combines with J gene TRBJ1-5; D not certain. The CDR3 covers 14 residues. Germline CDR1 is SEHNR and CDR2 is FQNEAQ (reference sequence). The V end was cut by 3 bases, the J end by 1 base, with 7 bases between. The CDR3 DNA follows: TGTGCCAGCAGCTTTGGGTTGAGCAATCAGCCCCAGCATTTT. Protein product: CASSFGLSNQPQHF.

The rearrangement links TRBV2 to TRBJ1-2; D gene uncertain. Trimming pared 0 bases from V and 5 bases from J, leaving 10 bases between. CDR1 and CDR2 (germline): SNHLY, FYNNEI. The CDR3 runs 14 residues. Written as DNA, the CDR3 is TGTGCCAGCAGTGAAGCGTCGTATCAGTATGGCTACACCTTC. Amino acid sequence: CASSEASYQYGYTF.

In nucleotides, the CDR3 is TGTGCCAGCTCAACGGGTGGGGCTAATGAAAAACTGTTTTTT. As protein: CASSTGGANEKLFF. The chain uses TRBV7-9 and TRBJ1-4; the D is unclear. Trimming cost V 8 bases and J 3 bases, with 13 bases left between them. The CDR3 runs 14 residues. Germline CDR1 reads SEHNR; CDR2 reads FQNEAQ (reference sequence).